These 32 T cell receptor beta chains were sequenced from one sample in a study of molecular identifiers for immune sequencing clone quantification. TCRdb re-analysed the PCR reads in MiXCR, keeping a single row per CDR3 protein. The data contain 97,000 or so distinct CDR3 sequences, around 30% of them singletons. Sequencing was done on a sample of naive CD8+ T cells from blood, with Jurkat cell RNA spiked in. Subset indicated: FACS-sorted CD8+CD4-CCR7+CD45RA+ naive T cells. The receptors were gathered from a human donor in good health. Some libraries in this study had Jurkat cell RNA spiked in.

DNA of the CDR3: TGTGCCAGCAGTTTATTGGGTTTGCTAGAGAACACTGAAGCTTTCTTT. This encodes CASSLLGLLENTEAFF. This chain links TRBV28 with TRBJ1-1, with unresolved D. V lost 1 base, J lost 1 base, and 13 bases lay in between. The CDR3 consists of 16 residues. Germline V gene sequence: CDR1 MDHEN, CDR2 SYDVKM.

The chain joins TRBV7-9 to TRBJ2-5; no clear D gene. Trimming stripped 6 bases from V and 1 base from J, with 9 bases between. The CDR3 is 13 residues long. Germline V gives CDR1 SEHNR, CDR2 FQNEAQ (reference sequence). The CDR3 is CASSPDPQETQYF. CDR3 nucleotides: TGTGCCAGCAGTCCGGACCCCCAAGAGACCCAGTACTTC.

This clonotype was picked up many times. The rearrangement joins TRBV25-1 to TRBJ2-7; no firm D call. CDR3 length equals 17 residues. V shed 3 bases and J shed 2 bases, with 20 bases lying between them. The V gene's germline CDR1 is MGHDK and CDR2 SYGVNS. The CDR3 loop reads CASSDVVSDTGTYEQYF. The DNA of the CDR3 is TGTGCCAGCAGTGACGTAGTCTCCGATACTGGTACCTACGAGCAGTACTTC.

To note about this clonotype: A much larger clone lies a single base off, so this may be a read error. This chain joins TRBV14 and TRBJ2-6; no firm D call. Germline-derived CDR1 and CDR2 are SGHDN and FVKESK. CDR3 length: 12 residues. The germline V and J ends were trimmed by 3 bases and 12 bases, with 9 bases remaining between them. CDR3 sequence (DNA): TGTGCCAGCAGCCATTATGACATCGTCCTGACTTTC. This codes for CASSHYDIVLTF.

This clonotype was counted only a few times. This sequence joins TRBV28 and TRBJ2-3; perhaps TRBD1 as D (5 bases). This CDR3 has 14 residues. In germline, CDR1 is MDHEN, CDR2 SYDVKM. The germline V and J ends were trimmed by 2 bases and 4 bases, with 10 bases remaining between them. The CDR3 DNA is TGTGCCAGCAGTTTAGTACAGGTCTCAGATACGCAGTATTTT. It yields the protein CASSLVQVSDTQYF.

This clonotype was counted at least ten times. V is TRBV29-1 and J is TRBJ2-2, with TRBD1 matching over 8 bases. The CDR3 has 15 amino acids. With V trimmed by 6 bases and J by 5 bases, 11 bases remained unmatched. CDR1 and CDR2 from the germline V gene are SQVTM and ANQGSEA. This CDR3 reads CSVKGDRGRTGELFF. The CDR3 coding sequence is TGCAGCGTCAAAGGCGACAGGGGTCGGACCGGGGAGCTGTTTTTT.

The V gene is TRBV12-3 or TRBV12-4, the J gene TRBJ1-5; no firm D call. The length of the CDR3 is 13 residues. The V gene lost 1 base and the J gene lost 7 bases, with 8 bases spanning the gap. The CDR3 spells CASSLGGRQPQHF. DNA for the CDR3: TGTGCCAGCAGTTTAGGAGGGAGGCAGCCCCAGCATTTT.

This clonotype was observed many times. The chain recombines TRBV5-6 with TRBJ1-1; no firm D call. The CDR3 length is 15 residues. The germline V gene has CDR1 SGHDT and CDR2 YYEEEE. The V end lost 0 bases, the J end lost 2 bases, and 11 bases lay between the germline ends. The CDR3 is CASSLATAKNTEAFF. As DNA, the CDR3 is TGTGCCAGCAGCTTGGCCACAGCGAAAAACACTGAAGCTTTCTTT.

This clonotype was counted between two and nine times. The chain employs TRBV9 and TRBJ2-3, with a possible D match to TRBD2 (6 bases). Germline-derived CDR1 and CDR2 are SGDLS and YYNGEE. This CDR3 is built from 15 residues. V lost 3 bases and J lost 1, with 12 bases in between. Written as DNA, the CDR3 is TGTGCCAGCAGCGCGGCGGGGTCGGGCACAGATACGCAGTATTTT. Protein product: CASSAAGSGTDTQYF.

The CDR3 loop reads CASSQDAGSYTGELFF. The CDR3 DNA reads as TGCGCCAGCAGCCAAGATGCGGGCAGTTACACCGGGGAGCTGTTTTTT. The rearrangement links TRBV4-3 to TRBJ2-2; tentatively, D is TRBD2 (5 bases). This CDR3 region has 16 residues. Germline V CDR1 and CDR2: LGHNA, YSLEER. Trimming took 0 bases from V and 3 from J, leaving 11 bases between them.

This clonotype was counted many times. The CDR3 DNA is TGTGCCAGCAGTTGGGGGACAGCGGAGACCCAGTACTTC. Its translation is CASSWGTAETQYF. The chain carries TRBV7-6 and TRBJ2-5, with TRBD1 matching 7 bases. Trimming removed 6 bases from V and 5 bases from J; junction bases left unmatched: 6. CDR1 is SGHVS, CDR2 FNYEAQ, per germline. This CDR3 region has 13 residues.

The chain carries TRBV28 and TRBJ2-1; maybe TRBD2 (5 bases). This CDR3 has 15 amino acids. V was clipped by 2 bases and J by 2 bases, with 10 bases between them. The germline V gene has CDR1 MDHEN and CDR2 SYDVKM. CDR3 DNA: TGTGCCAGCAGTTTAGGAGGAGTTACCTACAATGAGCAGTTCTTC. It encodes CASSLGGVTYNEQFF. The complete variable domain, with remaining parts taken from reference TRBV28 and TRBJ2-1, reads DVKVTQSSRYLVKRTGEKVFLECVQDMDHENMFWYRQDPGLGLRLIYFSYDVKMKEKGDIPEGYSVSREKKERFSLILESASTNQTSMYLCASSLGGVTYNEQFFGPGTRLTVL.

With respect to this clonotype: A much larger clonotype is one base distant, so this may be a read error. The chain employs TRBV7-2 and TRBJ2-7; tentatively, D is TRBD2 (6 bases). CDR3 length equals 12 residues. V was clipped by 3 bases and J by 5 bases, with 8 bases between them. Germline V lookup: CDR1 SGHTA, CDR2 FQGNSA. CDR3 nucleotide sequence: TGTGCCAGCAGCTTCTGGGAGGACGAGCAGTACTTC. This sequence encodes CASSFWEDEQYF.

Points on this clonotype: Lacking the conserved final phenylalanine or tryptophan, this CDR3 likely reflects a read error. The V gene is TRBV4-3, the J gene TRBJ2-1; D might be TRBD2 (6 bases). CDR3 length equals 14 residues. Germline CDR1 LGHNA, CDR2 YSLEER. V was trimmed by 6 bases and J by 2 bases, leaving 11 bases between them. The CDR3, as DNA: TGCGCCAGCAGTAACGGGGGTGCCTACAATGAGCAGTTCCTC. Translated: CASSNGGAYNEQFL.

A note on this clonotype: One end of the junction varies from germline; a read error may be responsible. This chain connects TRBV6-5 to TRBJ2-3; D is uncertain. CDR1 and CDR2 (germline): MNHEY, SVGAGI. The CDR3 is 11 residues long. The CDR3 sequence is CASSSPDTRYF. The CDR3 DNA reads TGTGCCAGCAGTTCCCCCGATACGCGGTATTTT.

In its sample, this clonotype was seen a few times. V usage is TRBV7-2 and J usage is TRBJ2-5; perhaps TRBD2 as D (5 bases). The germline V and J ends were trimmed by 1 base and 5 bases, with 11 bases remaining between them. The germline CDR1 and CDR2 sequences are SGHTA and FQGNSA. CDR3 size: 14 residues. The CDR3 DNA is TGTGCCAGCAGCTTAGGGTCGGGGATTGAGACCCAGTACTTC. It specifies CASSLGSGIETQYF.

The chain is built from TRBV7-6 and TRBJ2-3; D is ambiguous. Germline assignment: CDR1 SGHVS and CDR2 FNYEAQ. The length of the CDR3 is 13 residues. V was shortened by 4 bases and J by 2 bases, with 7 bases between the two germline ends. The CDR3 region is CASSYTNTDTQYF. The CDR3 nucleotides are TGTGCCAGCAGCTACACAAACACAGATACGCAGTATTTT.

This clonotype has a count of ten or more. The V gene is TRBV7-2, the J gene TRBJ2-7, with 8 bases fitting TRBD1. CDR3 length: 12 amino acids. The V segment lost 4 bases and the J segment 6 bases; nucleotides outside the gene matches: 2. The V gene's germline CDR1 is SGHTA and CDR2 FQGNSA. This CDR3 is CASSWTGFEQYF. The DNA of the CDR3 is TGTGCCAGCAGCTGGACAGGGTTCGAGCAGTACTTC.

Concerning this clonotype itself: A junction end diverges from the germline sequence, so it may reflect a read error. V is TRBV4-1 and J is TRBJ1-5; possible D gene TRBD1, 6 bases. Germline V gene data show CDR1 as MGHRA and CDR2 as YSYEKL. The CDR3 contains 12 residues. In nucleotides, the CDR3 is TGCGCTGCCGGGGACACCAATCAGCCCCAGCAATTT. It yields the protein CAAGDTNQPQQF.

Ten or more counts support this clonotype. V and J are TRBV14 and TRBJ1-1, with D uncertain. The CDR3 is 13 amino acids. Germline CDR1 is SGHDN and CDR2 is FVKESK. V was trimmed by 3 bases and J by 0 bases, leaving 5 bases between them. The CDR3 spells CASSQAMNTEAFF. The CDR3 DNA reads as TGTGCCAGCAGCCAGGCCATGAACACTGAAGCTTTCTTT.

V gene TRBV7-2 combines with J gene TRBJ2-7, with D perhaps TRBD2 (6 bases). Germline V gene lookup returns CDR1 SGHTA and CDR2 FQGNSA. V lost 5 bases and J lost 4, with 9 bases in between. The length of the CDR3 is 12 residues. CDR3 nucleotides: TGTGCCAGCAGCCCGGACTATTACGAGCAGTACTTC. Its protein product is CASSPDYYEQYF.

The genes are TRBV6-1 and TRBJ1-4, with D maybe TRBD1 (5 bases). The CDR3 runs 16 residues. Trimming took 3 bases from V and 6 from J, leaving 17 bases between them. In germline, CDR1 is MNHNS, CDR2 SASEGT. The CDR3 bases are TGTGCCAGCAGTGATACCGAAAAGGGGAGGGATGAAAAACTGTTTTTT. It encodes CASSDTEKGRDEKLFF.

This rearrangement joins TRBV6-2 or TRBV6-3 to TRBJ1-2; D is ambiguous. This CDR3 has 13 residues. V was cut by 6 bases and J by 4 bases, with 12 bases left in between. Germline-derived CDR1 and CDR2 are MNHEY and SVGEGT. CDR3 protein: CASRRFPGYGYTF. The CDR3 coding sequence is TGTGCCAGCAGACGTTTCCCGGGCTATGGCTACACCTTC.

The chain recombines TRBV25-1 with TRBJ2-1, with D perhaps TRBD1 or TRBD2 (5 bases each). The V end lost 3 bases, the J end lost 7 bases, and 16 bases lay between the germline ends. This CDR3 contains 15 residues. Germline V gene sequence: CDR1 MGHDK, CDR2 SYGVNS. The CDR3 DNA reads TGTGCCAGCAGTGAGGGGACCAGCGCGTGGAATGAGCAGTTCTTC. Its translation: CASSEGTSAWNEQFF. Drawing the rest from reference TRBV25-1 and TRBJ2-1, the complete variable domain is EADIYQTPRYLVIGTGKKITLECSQTMGHDKMYWYQQDPGMELHLIHYSYGVNSTEKGDLSSESTVSRIRTEHFPLTLESARPSHTSQYLCASSEGTSAWNEQFFGPGTRLTVL.

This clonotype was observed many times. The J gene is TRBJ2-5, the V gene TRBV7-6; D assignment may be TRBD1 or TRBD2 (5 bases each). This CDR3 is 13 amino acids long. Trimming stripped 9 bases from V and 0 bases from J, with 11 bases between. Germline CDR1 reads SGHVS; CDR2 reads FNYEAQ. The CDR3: CASMGRYQETQYF. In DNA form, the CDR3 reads TGTGCCAGTATGGGACGGTACCAAGAGACCCAGTACTTC.

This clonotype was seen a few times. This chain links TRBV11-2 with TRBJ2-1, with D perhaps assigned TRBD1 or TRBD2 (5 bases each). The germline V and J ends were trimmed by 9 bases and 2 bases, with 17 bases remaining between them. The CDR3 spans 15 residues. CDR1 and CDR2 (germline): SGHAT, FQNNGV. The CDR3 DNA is TGTGCCAGTAGACCCGAGGGGCTAACCTACAATGAGCAGTTCTTC. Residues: CASRPEGLTYNEQFF.

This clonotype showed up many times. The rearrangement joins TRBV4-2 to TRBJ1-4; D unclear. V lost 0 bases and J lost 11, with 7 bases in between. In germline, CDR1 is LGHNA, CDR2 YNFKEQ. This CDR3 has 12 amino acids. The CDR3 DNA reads TGTGCCAGCAGCCAAGATGGATGGAAACTGTTTTTT. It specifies CASSQDGWKLFF.

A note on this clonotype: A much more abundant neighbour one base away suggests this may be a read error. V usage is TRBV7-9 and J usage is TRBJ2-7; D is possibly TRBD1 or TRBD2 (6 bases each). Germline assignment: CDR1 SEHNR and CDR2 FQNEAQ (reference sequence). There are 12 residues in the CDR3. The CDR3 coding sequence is TGTGCCAGCAGCGTGGGGGGCGACGAGCAGCACTTC. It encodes CASSVGGDEQHF.

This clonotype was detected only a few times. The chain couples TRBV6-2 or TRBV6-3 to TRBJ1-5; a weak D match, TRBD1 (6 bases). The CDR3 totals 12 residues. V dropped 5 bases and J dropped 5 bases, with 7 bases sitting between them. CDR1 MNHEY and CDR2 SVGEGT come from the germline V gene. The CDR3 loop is CASSTGYQPQHF. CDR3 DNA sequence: TGTGCCAGCAGTACAGGGTATCAGCCCCAGCATTTT.

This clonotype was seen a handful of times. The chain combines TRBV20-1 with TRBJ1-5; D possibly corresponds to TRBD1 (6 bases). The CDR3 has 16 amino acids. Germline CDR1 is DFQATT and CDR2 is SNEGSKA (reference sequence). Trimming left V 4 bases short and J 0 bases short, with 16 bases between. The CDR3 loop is CSAKPEGQISNQPQHF. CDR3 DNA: TGCAGTGCTAAACCCGAAGGACAGATTAGCAATCAGCCCCAGCATTTT.

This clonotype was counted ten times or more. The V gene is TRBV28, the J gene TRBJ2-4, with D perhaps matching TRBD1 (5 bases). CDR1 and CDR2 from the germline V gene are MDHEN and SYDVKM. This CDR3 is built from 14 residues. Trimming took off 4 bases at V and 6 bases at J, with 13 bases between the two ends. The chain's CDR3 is CASSSLGPGNIQYF. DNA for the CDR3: TGTGCCAGCAGTTCGTTGGGGCCAGGAAACATTCAGTACTTC.

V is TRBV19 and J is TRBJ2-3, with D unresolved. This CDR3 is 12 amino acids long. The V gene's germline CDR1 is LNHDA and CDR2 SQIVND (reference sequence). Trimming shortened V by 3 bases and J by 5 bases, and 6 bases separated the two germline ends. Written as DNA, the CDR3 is TGTGCCAGTAGTATGGCCGTAGATACGCAGTATTTT. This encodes CASSMAVDTQYF.